Below are 22 T cell receptor beta chains sequenced from a single sample in a study of cytotoxic CD8 clonotypes in ibrutinib-treated CLL. This table comes from immunoSEQ multiplex PCR, and its TCRdb copy is limited to in-frame clones, with some not included. In the table there are around 60,000 clones, 65% to 75% of which are singletons. The specimen was PBMCs, collected after 12 months of ibrutinib treatment. The receptors stem from a human donor with chronic lymphocytic leukemia.

The V gene is TRBV12-5, the J gene TRBJ1-1; no definite D call. Trimming removed 2 bases from V and 5 bases from J, with 9 bases in between. The CDR3 runs 13 residues. The germline gives CDR1 LGHNT, CDR2 FRNRAP. CDR3 bases: TGTGCTAGTGGTTTGACACCCGGAACTGAAGCTTTCTTT. This translates into CASGLTPGTEAFF.

This chain joins TRBV19 and TRBJ2-2; 12 bases align to TRBD2. There are 15 residues in the CDR3. Trimming removed 6 bases from V and 5 bases from J; junction bases left unmatched: 4. Germline-derived CDR1 and CDR2 are LNHDA and SQIVND (reference sequence). The chain's CDR3 is CASSLGLAGTGELFF. The DNA of the CDR3 is TGTGCCAGTAGCCTCGGACTAGCGGGAACCGGGGAGCTGTTTTTT. The whole variable domain, filled in from reference TRBV19 and TRBJ2-2, reads DGGITQSPKYLFRKEGQNVTLSCEQNLNHDAMYWYRQDPGQGLRLIYYSQIVNDFQKGDIAEGYSVSREKKESFPLTVTSAQKNPTAFYLCASSLGLAGTGELFFGEGSRLTVL.

The gene calls are TRBV10-3 and TRBJ2-2, with D maybe TRBD2 (6 bases). The CDR3 is 13 amino acids. Germline CDR1 and CDR2: ENHRY and SYGVKD. Trimming stripped 11 bases from V and 3 bases from J, with 13 bases between. CDR3 bases: TGTGCCTCGGGCAGGGAGGACACCGGGGAGCTGTTTTTT. This encodes CASGREDTGELFF.

Only a few counts were recorded for this clone. The chain recombines TRBV19 with TRBJ2-1; TRBD1 aligns across 8 bases. After removal of 3 bases from V and 12 bases from J, the junction contained 4 bases not matched to a gene. The germline V gene has CDR1 LNHDA and CDR2 SQIVND (reference sequence). The CDR3 length is 12 residues. DNA of the CDR3: TGTGCCAGTAGTATGGACGACAGGGGGCAGTTCTTC. Its protein is CASSMDDRGQFF.

V and J are TRBV7-6 and TRBJ2-5, with a weak D call TRBD2 (6 bases). Germline values: CDR1 SGHVS, CDR2 FNYEAQ. The CDR3 runs 14 residues. Trimming removed 4 bases at V and 5 bases at J, with 14 bases between. CDR3 loop: CASSYRLVHETQYF. The CDR3 DNA follows: TGTGCCAGCAGCTATAGACTAGTACATGAGACCCAGTACTTC.

The chain carries TRBV28 and TRBJ2-1, with no clear D. Between the trimmed V and J ends, which lost 5 bases and 8 bases, there was a span of 16 bases. This CDR3 has 14 amino acids. Germline V lookup: CDR1 MDHEN, CDR2 SYDVKM. CDR3 in DNA: TGTGCCAGCAGTATCACGACCGTTTCGGATGAGCAGTTCTTC. Its protein product is CASSITTVSDEQFF.

This clone was observed a single time. The rearrangement uses TRBV18 and TRBJ1-3; D is possibly TRBD1 (5 bases). The CDR3 length is 17 residues. Trimming pared 4 bases from V and 0 bases from J, leaving 16 bases between. Germline CDR1 reads KGHSH; CDR2 reads LQKENI. The CDR3 sequence is CASSRTVGDVSGNTIYF. CDR3 coding DNA: TGTGCCAGCTCACGCACGGTGGGGGACGTCTCTGGAAACACCATATATTTT.

In this sample, this clone turned up many times. Other nucleotide sequences in the sample specify the same CDR3. The CDR3 sequence: CASTSTDTQYF. In DNA form, the CDR3 reads TGTGCCAGCACTAGCACAGATACGCAGTATTTT. The rearrangement links TRBV6-1 to TRBJ2-3; D gene unclear. Per germline, CDR1 MNHNS and CDR2 SASEGT. The CDR3 has 11 amino acids. Deletions cut 7 bases from V and 0 bases from J, with 2 bases between.

The chain has TRBV11-2 and TRBJ2-2, with TRBD1 identical over 10 bases. This CDR3 contains 15 residues. Germline values: CDR1 SGHAT, CDR2 FQNNGV. The trim removed 7 bases at V and 1 base at J, leaving 3 bases unmatched. The chain's CDR3 is CASTRTGGNTGELFF. The CDR3, as DNA: TGTGCCAGCACCCGGACAGGGGGGAACACCGGGGAGCTGTTTTTT.

This clone has a single count. The chain carries TRBV6-1 and TRBJ2-7, with 9 bases fitting TRBD1. The length of the CDR3 is 12 residues. With 5 bases clipped from V and 5 bases from J, the junction kept 1 base outside the gene matches. Germline V gives CDR1 MNHNS, CDR2 SASEGT. The chain's CDR3 is CASSTGGNEQYF. CDR3 DNA sequence: TGTGCCAGCAGTACAGGGGGCAACGAGCAGTACTTC.

V gene TRBV15 combines with J gene TRBJ2-5, with TRBD2 as a possible D gene (6 bases). The CDR3 length is 14 residues. V lost 0 bases to trimming and J lost 5 bases, with 10 bases between them. Germline-derived CDR1 and CDR2 are LNHNV and YYDKDF (reference sequence). The CDR3 DNA sequence: TGTGCCACCAGCAGAGAAACTAGCTGGGAGACCCAGTACTTC. Protein product: CATSRETSWETQYF.

The rearrangement uses TRBV11-2 and TRBJ1-4; D uncertain. Trimming took off 2 bases at V and 0 bases at J, with 4 bases between the two ends. The germline V gene has CDR1 SGHAT and CDR2 FQNNGV. This CDR3 comprises 14 residues. The DNA for the CDR3 is TGTGCCAGCAGCTTAATAGCAACTAATGAAAAACTGTTTTTT. It encodes CASSLIATNEKLFF.

The rearrangement joins TRBV11-2 to TRBJ2-7; D is undetermined. In germline, CDR1 is SGHAT, CDR2 FQNNGV. Trimming removed 0 bases from V and 5 bases from J, with 8 bases in between. This CDR3 has 13 residues. CDR3 sequence (DNA): TGTGCCAGCAGCTTAGACGCGCGTGACGAGCAGTACTTC. As protein: CASSLDARDEQYF.

The count of this clone is one. The chain links TRBV10-3 to TRBJ2-3, with 11 bases aligning to TRBD1. This CDR3 has 14 residues. Germline trimming cut 6 bases from V and 3 bases from J; bases unmatched to any gene: 2. Per the germline V gene, CDR1 is ENHRY and CDR2 is SYGVKD. The CDR3 loop reads CAIRGDRGTDTQYF. The CDR3 DNA follows: TGTGCCATCAGAGGGGACAGGGGGACAGATACGCAGTATTTT.

This chain joins TRBV28 and TRBJ1-5; tentative D call: TRBD1 (5 bases). Between the trimmed V and J ends, which lost 6 bases and 4 bases, there was a span of 28 bases. The CDR3 is 19 residues long. Looked up from germline, CDR1 is MDHEN and CDR2 is SYDVKM. The CDR3, as DNA: TGTGCCAGCAGAGGTCAACGGACATTGGGAACGGAGGGGAATCAGCCCCAGCATTTT. This translates into CASRGQRTLGTEGNQPQHF.

In this sample, this clone turned up a few times. V is TRBV7-8 and J is TRBJ2-2, with 11 bases lining up with TRBD2. The germline CDR1 and CDR2 sequences are SGHVS and FQNEAQ. V was pared by 4 bases and J by 4 bases, with 14 bases of the junction left unmatched. The CDR3 has 19 residues. For the CDR3, the DNA is TGTGCCAGCAGCTCCTCACTGCTGGGGCTAGCGGGAGGCACCGGGGAGCTGTTTTTT. It is translated as CASSSSLLGLAGGTGELFF.

This CDR3 reads CASSPGSDQPQHF. The CDR3 nucleotides are TGTGCCAGCTCACCAGGCTCCGATCAGCCCCAGCATTTT. The chain couples TRBV18 to TRBJ1-5; no firm D call. CDR3 length: 13 residues. CDR1 KGHSH and CDR2 LQKENI come from the germline V gene. V lost 2 bases and J lost 5, with 7 bases in between.

This clone was observed a handful of times. The chain joins TRBV4-3 to TRBJ2-3, with TRBD2 matching over 7 bases. Unmatched junction bases numbered 8, after V lost 1 base and J lost 4 bases. Germline V gives CDR1 LGHNA, CDR2 YSLEER. The CDR3 is 16 amino acids. The CDR3 loop reads CASSQVTAAGADTQYF. CDR3 in DNA: TGCGCCAGCAGCCAAGTGACAGCGGCGGGGGCAGATACGCAGTATTTT.

This chain joins TRBV19 and TRBJ1-4; no clear D. With 5 bases removed from V and 5 bases from J, the gap between germline ends came to 12 bases. Germline V gene data show CDR1 as LNHDA and CDR2 as SQIVND (reference sequence). This CDR3 has 14 residues. The CDR3 loop is CASSLTDQNEKLFF. For the CDR3, the DNA is TGTGCCAGTAGTTTAACGGATCAGAATGAAAAACTGTTTTTT.

The V and J genes are TRBV5-5 and TRBJ2-1, with 9 bases lining up with TRBD2. Germline CDR1 and CDR2: SGHKS and YYEKEE (reference sequence). The junction had 7 bases not matched to a gene; V was cut back by 4 bases and J by 2 bases. The CDR3 is 16 amino acids. CDR3 amino acids: CASSPVGLAPYNEQFF. For the CDR3, the DNA is TGTGCCAGCAGCCCGGTGGGACTAGCCCCCTACAATGAGCAGTTCTTC.

The rearrangement joins TRBV7-3 to TRBJ1-1; 9 nucleotides match TRBD1. After removal of 2 bases from V and 8 bases from J, the junction contained 3 bases not matched to a gene. The CDR3 is made up of 13 amino acids. Per germline, CDR1 SGHTA and CDR2 FQGTGA. The CDR3 spells CASSLLTGGEAFF. CDR3 coding DNA: TGTGCCAGCAGCTTATTGACAGGGGGGGAAGCTTTCTTT.

CDR3 DNA sequence: TGCGCCAGCAAGATCTCCCGGGCCCCCCGGGAGCAGTACTTC. It specifies CASKISRAPREQYF. The chain employs TRBV10-1 and TRBJ2-7; D ambiguous. Trimming shortened V by 7 bases and J by 7 bases, and 20 bases separated the two germline ends. This CDR3 is built from 14 residues. Germline CDR1 WNHNN, CDR2 SYGVQD (reference sequence).